A selection of T cell receptor beta chains follows, all from one sample in a study of blood T cell repertoires in COVID-19. Clones were sequenced by immunoSEQ multiplex PCR, and TCRdb holds only the in-frame ones, with some missing. The sample lists 300,000 to 400,000 clones; under 95% were seen once. The sequenced sample consisted of peripheral blood. The receptor set was obtained from a woman aged 18-30 years who had recovered from COVID-19. Each CDR3 is given with its conserved first and last residue. The D gene is left open where the match is weak. Clone size appears in some rows only: once, few, many, or a class for an expanded clone.

TRBJ1-2 | TRBD1 | - | TRBV30 | CAWSPGQGNYGYTF | TGTGCCTGGAGCCCGGGACAGGGGAACTATGGCTACACCTTC
TRBJ2-5 | TRBD1 | - | TRBV7-9 | CASRSPDRGKETQYF | TGTGCCAGCAGGTCCCCGGACAGGGGGAAAGAGACCCAGTACTTC
TRBJ2-3 | TRBD2 | - | TRBV11-2 | CASSLERLAGTDTQYF | TGTGCCAGCAGCTTAGAAAGACTAGCGGGCACAGATACGCAGTATTTT
TRBJ1-3 | - | - | TRBV7-2 | CASSQQGPSGNTIYF | TGTGCCAGCAGCCAACAGGGTCCCTCTGGAAACACCATATATTTT
TRBJ2-1 | TRBD2 | - | TRBV29-1 | CSVEVSGSSYNEQFF | TGCAGCGTTGAAGTTAGCGGGAGCTCCTACAATGAGCAGTTCTTC
TRBJ1-5 | TRBD1 | - | TRBV6-6 | CASSRGQLHQPQHF | TGTGCCAGCAGCCGGGGACAGCTCCATCAGCCCCAGCATTTT
TRBJ1-2 | TRBD1 | - | TRBV5-4 | CASSRRQGDYGYTF | TGTGCCAGCAGTCGACGACAGGGCGACTATGGCTACACCTTC
TRBJ2-1 | TRBD2 | - | TRBV9 | CASSVRGSGRAFYNEQFF | TGTGCCAGCAGCGTCCGCGGAAGCGGGAGGGCCTTTTATAATGAGCAGTTCTTC
TRBJ2-2 | TRBD2 | - | TRBV11-3 | CASRTSGEITGELFF | TGTGCCAGCAGAACTAGCGGAGAAATCACCGGGGAGCTGTTTTTT
TRBJ2-4 | TRBD2 | - | TRBV11-2 | CASSTSGRGNIQYF | TGTGCCAGCAGCACGAGCGGGAGGGGGAACATTCAGTACTTC
TRBJ1-2 | TRBD1 | - | TRBV5-1 | CASSSTGTGVGYTF | TGCGCCAGCAGCTCAACCGGGACAGGGGTTGGCTACACCTTC
TRBJ1-1 | - | - | TRBV10-3 | CAIRNSEDTEAFF | TGTGCCATCAGGAACTCTGAAGACACTGAAGCTTTCTTT
TRBJ1-5 | - | - | TRBV24-1 | CATSQGTDQPQHF | TGTGCCACCTCCCAGGGGACGGATCAGCCCCAGCATTTT
TRBJ1-4 | - | - | TRBV12-3/TRBV12-4 | CASSISNEKLFF | TGTGCCAGCAGCATAAGCAATGAAAAACTGTTTTTT
TRBJ2-1 | TRBD1 | - | TRBV6-5 | CASSHRDSSYNEQFF | TGTGCCAGCAGCCACCGGGACAGCTCCTACAATGAGCAGTTCTTC
TRBJ2-5 | - | - | TRBV7-9 | CASSLSGGPKAQYF | TGTGCCAGCAGCTTGTCGGGGGGCCCCAAGGCCCAGTACTTC
TRBJ2-3 | - | - | TRBV13 | CASSLAGKDTQYF | TGTGCCAGCAGCTTAGCAGGAAAAGATACGCAGTATTTT
TRBJ2-1 | TRBD2 | - | TRBV3-1/TRBV3-2 | CASSQLLAEHYNEQFF | TGTGCCAGCAGCCAGCTTCTAGCGGAGCATTACAATGAGCAGTTCTTC
TRBJ2-1 | TRBD2 | once | TRBV6-2/TRBV6-3 | CASSLDSPGLAGPTSYNEQFF | TGTGCCAGCAGCCTCGATTCCCCGGGACTAGCGGGACCCACCTCCTACAATGAGCAGTTCTTC
TRBJ2-2 | - | - | TRBV6-5 | CASSYRQGFGELFF | TGTGCCAGCAGTTATCGGCAGGGATTCGGGGAGCTGTTTTTT
TRBJ2-1 | - | - | TRBV6-5 | CASSYKGGGNEQFF | TGTGCCAGCAGTTACAAGGGGGGGGGCAATGAGCAGTTCTTC
TRBJ2-5 | - | - | TRBV19 | CASSMGLKQETQYF | TGTGCCAGTAGTATGGGACTGAAACAAGAGACCCAGTACTTC
TRBJ2-3 | TRBD2 | - | TRBV10-3 | CATSTSVGTDTQYF | TGTGCCACCTCTACTAGCGTCGGAACAGATACGCAGTATTTT
TRBJ2-2 | - | - | TRBV3-1/TRBV3-2 | CASSQLGGGELFF | TGTGCCAGCAGCCAACTCGGCGGCGGGGAGCTGTTTTTT
TRBJ2-5 | TRBD2 | - | TRBV5-1 | CASRTSGSQEETQYF | TGCGCCAGCAGAACTAGCGGGAGTCAGGAAGAGACCCAGTACTTC
TRBJ2-1 | - | - | TRBV6-2/TRBV6-3 | CASSQPGGLDNEQFF | TGTGCCAGCAGCCAACCAGGGGGACTGGACAATGAGCAGTTCTTC
TRBJ1-3 | TRBD1 | - | TRBV19 | CASSIRDRVYSGNTIYF | TGTGCCAGTAGTATACGGGACAGGGTGTACTCTGGAAACACCATATATTTT
TRBJ2-1 | TRBD2 | - | TRBV7-8 | CASSAGGGSRNEQFF | TGTGCCAGCAGCGCGGGGGGCGGGAGCCGCAATGAGCAGTTCTTC
TRBJ1-1 | - | - | TRBV9 | CASSVLDRNTEAFF | TGTGCCAGCAGCGTATTAGACAGGAACACTGAAGCTTTCTTT
TRBJ1-1 | - | few | TRBV6-6 | CASRLIVEAFF | TGTGCCAGCAGGCTGATAGTTGAAGCTTTCTTT
TRBJ2-1 | TRBD1 | - | TRBV28 | CASSVPGGASYNEQFF | TGTGCCAGCAGTGTCCCAGGGGGCGCCTCCTACAATGAGCAGTTCTTC
TRBJ2-1 | - | - | TRBV19 | CASSETWTPSNEQFF | TGTGCCAGTAGCGAAACCTGGACTCCCTCCAATGAGCAGTTCTTC
TRBJ2-5 | TRBD1 | - | TRBV24-1 | CATSERQGHQETQYF | TGTGCCACCAGTGAGAGACAGGGGCACCAAGAGACCCAGTACTTC
TRBJ2-1 | TRBD2 | - | TRBV20-1 | CSASWLAGVNEQFF | TGCAGTGCAAGTTGGCTAGCGGGAGTGAATGAGCAGTTCTTC
TRBJ1-1 | - | - | TRBV4-3 | CASSQTPGGALGDTEAFF | TGCGCCAGCAGCCAAACCCCGGGGGGAGCTCTTGGGGACACTGAAGCTTTCTTT
TRBJ2-1 | - | - | TRBV5-4 | CASSFYYGSYNEQFF | TGTGCCAGCAGCTTCTATTACGGCTCCTACAATGAGCAGTTCTTC
TRBJ2-5 | - | - | TRBV6-6 | CASSKREAQYF | TGTGCCAGCAGTAAAAGGGAGGCCCAGTACTTC
TRBJ2-1 | - | - | TRBV5-1 | CASSLAGGREQFF | TGCGCCAGCAGCTTGGCCGGGGGGCGCGAGCAGTTCTTC
TRBJ1-5 | TRBD1 | few | TRBV6-1 | CASSEAGQGWSNQPQHF | TGTGCCAGCAGTGAAGCGGGACAGGGCTGGAGCAATCAGCCCCAGCATTTT
TRBJ1-5 | TRBD1 | - | TRBV10-2 | CASSDTGAGQPQHF | TGCGCCAGCAGTGATACAGGGGCCGGTCAGCCCCAGCATTTT
TRBJ2-3 | - | once | TRBV11-2 | CASSLVIGGRPGTQYF | TGTGCCAGCAGCTTAGTAATTGGCGGGCGACCCGGTACGCAGTATTTT
TRBJ1-1 | - | - | TRBV11-2 | CASSLWRAEAFF | TGTGCCAGCAGCTTGTGGCGGGCTGAAGCTTTCTTT
TRBJ1-4 | - | - | TRBV6-6 | CASSPSSATNEKLFF | TGTGCCAGCAGCCCCTCCAGCGCAACTAATGAAAAACTGTTTTTT
TRBJ1-4 | - | - | TRBV19 | CASSITGSNEKLFF | TGTGCCAGTAGTATAACGGGGTCTAATGAAAAACTGTTTTTT
TRBJ2-1 | TRBD1 | - | TRBV28 | CASSPRGQFYNEQFF | TGTGCCAGCAGCCCCCGGGGACAGTTCTACAATGAGCAGTTCTTC
TRBJ2-3 | - | - | TRBV5-6 | CASSLADSLVDTQYF | TGTGCCAGCAGCTTGGCCGACTCACTAGTGGATACGCAGTATTTT
TRBJ2-2 | TRBD2 | - | TRBV4-3 | CASSQRSGGLALGGELFF | TGCGCCAGCAGCCAAAGATCAGGGGGACTAGCCTTAGGCGGGGAGCTGTTTTTT
TRBJ2-3 | TRBD2 | - | TRBV19 | CASSPGLAGADTQYF | TGTGCCAGTAGTCCCGGACTAGCGGGAGCAGATACGCAGTATTTT
TRBJ1-4 | - | - | TRBV25-1 | CASSELLRVGSEKLFF | TGTGCCAGCAGTGAACTTCTGCGGGTTGGAAGTGAAAAACTGTTTTTT
TRBJ2-1 | - | - | TRBV5-1 | CASSLGPGDSYNEQFF | TGCGCCAGCAGCTTGGGGCCGGGGGACTCCTACAATGAGCAGTTCTTC
TRBJ1-5 | TRBD1 | - | TRBV10-3 | CATQTSGTGHNQPQHF | TGTGCCACCCAGACCTCCGGGACAGGGCATAATCAGCCCCAGCATTTT
TRBJ1-1 | TRBD1 | - | TRBV5-1 | CASSLSTGVDTEAFF | TGCGCCAGCAGCTTGTCGACAGGGGTGGACACTGAAGCTTTCTTT
TRBJ2-3 | TRBD2 | - | TRBV7-9 | CASTSPAGGMSTDTQYF | TGTGCCAGCACCTCTCCCGCGGGAGGAATGAGCACAGATACGCAGTATTTT